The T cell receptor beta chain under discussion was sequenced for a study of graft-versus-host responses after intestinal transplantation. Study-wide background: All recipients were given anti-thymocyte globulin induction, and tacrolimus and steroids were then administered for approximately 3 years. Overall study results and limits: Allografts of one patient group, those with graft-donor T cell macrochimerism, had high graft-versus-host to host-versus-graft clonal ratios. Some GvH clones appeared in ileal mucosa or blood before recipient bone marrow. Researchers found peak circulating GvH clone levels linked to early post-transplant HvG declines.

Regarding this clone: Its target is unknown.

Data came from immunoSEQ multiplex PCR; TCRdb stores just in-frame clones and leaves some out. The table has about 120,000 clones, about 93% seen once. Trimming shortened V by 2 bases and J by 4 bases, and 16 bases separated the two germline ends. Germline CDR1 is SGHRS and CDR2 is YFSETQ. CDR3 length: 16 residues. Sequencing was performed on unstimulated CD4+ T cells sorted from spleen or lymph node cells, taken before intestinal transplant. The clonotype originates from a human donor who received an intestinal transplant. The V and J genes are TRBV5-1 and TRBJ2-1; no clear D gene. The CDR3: CASSLTAGGEYNEQFF. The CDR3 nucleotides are TGCGCCAGCAGCTTAACGGCAGGTGGGGAATACAATGAGCAGTTCTTC.